The 4 T cell receptor beta chains reported below all come from one sample, sequenced in a study of human T cells and chemical hapten exposure. Time point defined: patch test 1, 2 weeks after DPC sensitization. Described treatment: therapeutic diphenylcyclopropenone sensitization with weekly scalp DPC. TCRdb processed the RACE reads anew with MiXCR; each CDR3 protein has one entry. In the table there are 350,000 or so distinct CDR3 sequences, approximately 6.3% of which are singletons. This sample comprised whole blood, obtained in connection with sensitization to the hapten diphenylcyclopropenone (DPC). These receptors all come from a young woman with alopecia areata. Some clones in this sample may be carry-over from other donors' samples.

The genes are TRBV4-3 and TRBJ1-1, with D perhaps TRBD1 (5 bases). Germline assignment: CDR1 LGHNA and CDR2 YSLEER. This CDR3 has 13 amino acids. Trimming pared 3 bases from V and 7 bases from J, leaving 12 bases between. The CDR3 DNA sequence: TGCGCCAGCAGCCAGAGTTGGGGGGTTGAAGCTTTCTTT. Its protein is CASSQSWGVEAFF.

This clonotype was counted only a few times. The chain employs TRBV7-9 and TRBJ2-1; 15 bases are shared with TRBD2. CDR3 length: 16 amino acids. V was clipped by 4 bases and J by 9 bases; unmatched bases: 7. The V gene's germline CDR1 is SEHNR and CDR2 FQNEAQ (reference sequence). The CDR3 protein is CASSSPGTSGGTEQFF. Here the CDR3 DNA reads TGTGCCAGCAGCTCCCCTGGGACTAGCGGGGGGACTGAGCAGTTCTTC.

This clonotype has a count of ten or more. V is TRBV7-9 and J is TRBJ1-1; D is ambiguous. This CDR3 has 14 amino acids. Germline CDR1 reads SEHNR; CDR2 reads FQNEAQ (reference sequence). V gave up 1 base and J gave up 6 bases, with 12 bases separating them. CDR3 DNA sequence: TGTGCCAGCAGCTTAGTTGTAGCGAGGGCTGAAGCTTTCTTT. Translation: CASSLVVARAEAFF. The whole variable domain, filled in from reference TRBV7-9 and TRBJ1-1, reads DTGVSQNPRHKITKRGQNVTFRCDPISEHNRLYWYRQTLGQGPEFLTYFQNEAQLEKSRLLSDRFSAERPKGSFSTLEIQRTEQGDSAMYLCASSLVVARAEAFFGQGTRLTVV.

The genes are TRBV2 and TRBJ2-3; 8 bases map to TRBD2. Germline assignment: CDR1 SNHLY and CDR2 FYNNEI. This CDR3 comprises 18 residues. With V trimmed by 11 bases and J by 8 bases, 27 bases remained unmatched. CDR3 DNA sequence: TGTGCCTCTCGGGCGACTCCGGGACTAGTTGAGGAGTCAGCTACGCAGTATTTT. Encoded protein: CASRATPGLVEESATQYF.